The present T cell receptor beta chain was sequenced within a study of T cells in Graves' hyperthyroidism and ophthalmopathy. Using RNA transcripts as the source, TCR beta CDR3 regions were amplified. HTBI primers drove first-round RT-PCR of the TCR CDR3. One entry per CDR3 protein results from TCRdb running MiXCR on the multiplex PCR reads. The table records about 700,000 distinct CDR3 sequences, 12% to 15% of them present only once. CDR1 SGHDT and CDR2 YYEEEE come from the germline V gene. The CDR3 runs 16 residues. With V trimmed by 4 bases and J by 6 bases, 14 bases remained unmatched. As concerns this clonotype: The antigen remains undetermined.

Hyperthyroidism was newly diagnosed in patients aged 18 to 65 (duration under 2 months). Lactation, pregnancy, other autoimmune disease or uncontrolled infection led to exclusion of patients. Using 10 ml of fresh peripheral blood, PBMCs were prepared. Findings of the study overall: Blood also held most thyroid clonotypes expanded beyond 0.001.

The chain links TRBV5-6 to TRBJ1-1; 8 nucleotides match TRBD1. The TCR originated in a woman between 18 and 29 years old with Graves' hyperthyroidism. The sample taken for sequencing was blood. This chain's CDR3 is CASSPLTGARDAEAFF. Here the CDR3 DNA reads TGTGCCAGCAGCCCCCTGACAGGGGCCAGAGACGCTGAAGCTTTCTTT.